The T cell receptor beta chain under discussion was sequenced for a study of response to subunit inactivated influenza vaccine. Germline CDR1 and CDR2: LNHNV and YYDKDF (reference sequence). V lost 0 bases to trimming and J lost 3 bases, with 14 bases between them. The CDR3 has 16 amino acids. From the RT-PCR reads, TCRdb called clonotypes with MiXCR, one entry per CDR3 protein. The sample has 150,000 to 200,000 distinct CDR3 sequences, approximately 12% seen once. The same sample was also used in a study of T cells expressing NK-cell markers. That study adds: UMIs accompanied the 5'RACE template switching by which TCR beta cDNA was made. The TCR beta repertoires originated in sorted CD3+CD56+NKG2C+, CD3+CD56+NKG2C- and CD3+CD56-NKG2C+ T cells.

J is TRBJ2-5 and V is TRBV15, with D unresolved. The specimen comprised CD8+ T cells sorted from PBMCs, sampled approximately 12 days after vaccination. The receptor's source is a man aged 50 or older who received an inactivated influenza vaccine. DNA of the CDR3: TGTGCCACCAGCAGAGAATGGATTTCTGTGGAAGAGACCCAGTACTTC. Its translation: CATSREWISVEETQYF.